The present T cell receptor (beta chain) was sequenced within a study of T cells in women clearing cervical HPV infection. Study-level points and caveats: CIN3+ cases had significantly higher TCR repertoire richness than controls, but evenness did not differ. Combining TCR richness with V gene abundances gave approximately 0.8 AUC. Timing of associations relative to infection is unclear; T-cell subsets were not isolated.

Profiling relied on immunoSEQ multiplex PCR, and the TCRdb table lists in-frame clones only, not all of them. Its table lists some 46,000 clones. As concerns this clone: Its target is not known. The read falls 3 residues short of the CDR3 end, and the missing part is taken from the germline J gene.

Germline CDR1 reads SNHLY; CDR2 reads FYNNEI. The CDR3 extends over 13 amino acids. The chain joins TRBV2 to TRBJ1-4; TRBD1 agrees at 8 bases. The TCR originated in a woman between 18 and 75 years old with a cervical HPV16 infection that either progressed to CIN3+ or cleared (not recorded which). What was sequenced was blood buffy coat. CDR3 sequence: CASSWDRNSPLFF. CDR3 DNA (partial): TGTGCCAGCAGTTGGGACAGGAATTCACCA.